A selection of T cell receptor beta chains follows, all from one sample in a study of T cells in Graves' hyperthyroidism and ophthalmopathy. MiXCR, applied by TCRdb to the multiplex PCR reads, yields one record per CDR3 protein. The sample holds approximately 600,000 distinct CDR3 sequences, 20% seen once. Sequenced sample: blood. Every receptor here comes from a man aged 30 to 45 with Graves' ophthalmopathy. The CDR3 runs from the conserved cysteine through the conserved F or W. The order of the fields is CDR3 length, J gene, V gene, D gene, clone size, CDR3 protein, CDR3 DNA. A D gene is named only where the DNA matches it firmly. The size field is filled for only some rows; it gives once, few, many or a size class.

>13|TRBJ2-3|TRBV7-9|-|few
CASRLTTADTQYF
TGTGCCAGCAGATTAACGACGGCGGATACGCAGTATTTT
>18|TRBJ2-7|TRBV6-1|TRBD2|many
CASSVRTSGSSRPGEQYF
TGTGCCAGCAGTGTTCGGACTAGCGGGAGTTCCAGGCCGGGCGAGCAGTACTTC
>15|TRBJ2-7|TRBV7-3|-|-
CASRQTVEKRYEQYF
TGTGCCAGCAGACAGACAGTGGAAAAGAGGTACGAGCAGTACTTC
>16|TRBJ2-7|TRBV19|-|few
CASSIIGTRSTYEQYF
TGTGCCAGTAGTATCATAGGGACACGGTCGACCTACGAGCAGTACTTC
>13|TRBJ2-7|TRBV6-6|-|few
CASSYRGFFEQYF
TGTGCCAGCAGTTACAGGGGGTTTTTCGAGCAGTACTTC
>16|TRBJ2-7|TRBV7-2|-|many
CASSLPYRGSSDEQYF
TGTGCCAGCAGCTTACCTTACCGCGGGTCATCGGACGAGCAGTACTTC
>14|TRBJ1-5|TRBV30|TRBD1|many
CAWGTGLLSQPQHF
TGTGCCTGGGGGACAGGGTTGCTGTCTCAGCCCCAGCATTTT
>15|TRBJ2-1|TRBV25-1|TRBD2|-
CASSELAGVGNEQFF
TGTGCCAGCAGTGAACTAGCGGGAGTAGGCAATGAGCAGTTCTTC
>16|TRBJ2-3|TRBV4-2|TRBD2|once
CASSQEASGTPDTQYF
TGTGCCAGCAGCCAAGAGGCTAGCGGGACCCCAGATACGCAGTATTTT
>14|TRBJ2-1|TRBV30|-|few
CAWRNMGAYNEQFF
TGTGCCTGGAGGAACATGGGAGCCTACAATGAGCAGTTCTTC
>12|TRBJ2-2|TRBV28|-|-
CASSLWGGELFF
TGTGCCAGCAGTTTATGGGGCGGGGAGCTGTTTTTT
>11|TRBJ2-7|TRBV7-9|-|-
CASSSNHEQYF
TGTGCCAGCAGCTCGAACCACGAGCAGTACTTC
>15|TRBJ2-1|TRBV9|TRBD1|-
CASSASGTGDDEQFF
TGTGCCAGCAGCGCCTCCGGGACAGGGGACGATGAGCAGTTCTTC
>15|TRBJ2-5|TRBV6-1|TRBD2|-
CASSRGLAGGETQYF
TGTGCCAGCAGTAGGGGACTAGCGGGAGGGGAGACCCAGTACTTC
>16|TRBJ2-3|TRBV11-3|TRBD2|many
CASSQVTSGSTDTQYF
TGTGCCAGCAGCCAAGTGACTAGCGGGAGCACAGATACGCAGTATTTT
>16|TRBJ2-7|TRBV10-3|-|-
CAIKQGPTANSYEQYF
TGTGCCATCAAGCAAGGACCGACTGCCAACTCCTACGAGCAGTACTTC
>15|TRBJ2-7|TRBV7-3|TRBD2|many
CASSREAGGGYEQYF
TGTGCCAGCAGCCGGGAAGCGGGAGGGGGCTACGAGCAGTACTTC
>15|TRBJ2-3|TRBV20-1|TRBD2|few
CSASPSRGGTDTQYF
TGCAGTGCTAGCCCCTCACGGGGGGGCACAGATACGCAGTATTTT
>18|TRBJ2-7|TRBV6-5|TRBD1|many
CASSYQGTGLSRAYEQYF
TGTGCCAGCAGTTACCAAGGGACAGGGTTGTCCCGGGCCTACGAGCAGTACTTC
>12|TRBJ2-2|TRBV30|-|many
CACGTGNGELFF
TGTGCCTGTGGGACCGGGAACGGGGAGCTGTTTTTT
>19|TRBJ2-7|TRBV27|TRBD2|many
CASSLRYSGTSGRIDEQYF
TGTGCCAGCAGTTTACGCTATTCCGGGACTAGCGGGAGAATCGACGAGCAGTACTTC
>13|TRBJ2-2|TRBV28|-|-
CASKGSATGELFF
TGTGCCAGTAAAGGATCGGCCACCGGGGAGCTGTTTTTT
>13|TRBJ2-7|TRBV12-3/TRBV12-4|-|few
CASSLATGLEQYF
TGTGCCAGCAGTTTAGCGACCGGGCTCGAGCAGTACTTC
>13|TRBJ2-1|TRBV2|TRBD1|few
CASMGTGGDEQFF
TGTGCCAGCATGGGGACAGGGGGCGATGAGCAGTTCTTC
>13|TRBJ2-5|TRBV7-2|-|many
CASSIGAGETQYF
TGTGCCAGCAGTATAGGGGCAGGAGAGACCCAGTACTTC
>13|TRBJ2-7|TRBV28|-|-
CASSFDPNYEQYF
TGTGCCAGCAGTTTCGACCCTAACTACGAGCAGTACTTC
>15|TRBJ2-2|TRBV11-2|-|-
CASSQEIRGPGELFF
TGTGCCAGCAGCCAAGAAATCCGGGGCCCCGGGGAGCTGTTTTTT
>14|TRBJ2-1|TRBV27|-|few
CASRAPDANNEQFF
TGTGCCAGCAGAGCCCCGGACGCTAACAATGAGCAGTTCTTC
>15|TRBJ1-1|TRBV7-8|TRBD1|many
CASTPTGMGNTEAFF
TGTGCCAGCACCCCGACAGGGATGGGCAACACTGAAGCTTTCTTT
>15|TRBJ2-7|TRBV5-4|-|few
CASSLGRGQTYEQYF
TGTGCCAGCAGCTTGGGCAGGGGCCAGACCTACGAGCAGTACTTC
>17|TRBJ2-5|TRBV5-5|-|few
CASIGYAAGARKETQYF
TGTGCCAGCATTGGTTATGCTGCAGGGGCTCGCAAAGAGACCCAGTACTTC
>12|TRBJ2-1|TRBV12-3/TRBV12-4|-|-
CASSLTSGDAFF
TGTGCCAGCAGTTTAACTTCAGGGGACGCGTTCTTC
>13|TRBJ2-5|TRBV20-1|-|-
CSPLELGQETQYF
TGCAGTCCCCTAGAATTGGGCCAAGAGACCCAGTACTTC
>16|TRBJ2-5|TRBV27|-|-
CASSLRARAYQETQYF
TGTGCCAGCAGTTTAAGGGCCCGGGCCTACCAAGAGACCCAGTACTTC
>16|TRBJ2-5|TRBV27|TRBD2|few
CASSRGLAGGPETQYF
TGTGCCAGCAGTCGAGGGCTAGCGGGAGGGCCGGAGACCCAGTACTTC
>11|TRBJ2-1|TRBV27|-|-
CASRTADEQFF
TGTGCCAGCAGGACAGCGGATGAGCAGTTCTTC
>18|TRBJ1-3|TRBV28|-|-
CAGSLEGGGFSSGNTIYF
TGTGCCGGCAGTTTAGAAGGCGGGGGGTTTAGCTCTGGAAACACCATATATTTT
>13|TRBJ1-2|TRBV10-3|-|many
CAISGQGIYGYTF
TGTGCCATCAGTGGCCAGGGGATCTATGGCTACACCTTC
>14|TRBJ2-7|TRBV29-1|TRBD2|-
CSVEGLAGGYEQYF
TGCAGCGTTGAGGGACTAGCGGGGGGGTACGAGCAGTACTTC
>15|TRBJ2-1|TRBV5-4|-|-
CASSRQGLANNEQFF
TGTGCCAGCAGCCGTCAGGGACTGGCCAACAATGAGCAGTTCTTC
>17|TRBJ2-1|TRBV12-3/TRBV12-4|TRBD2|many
CASSQPRLAGGNNEQFF
TGTGCCAGCAGTCAACCCCGTCTAGCGGGGGGGAACAATGAGCAGTTCTTC
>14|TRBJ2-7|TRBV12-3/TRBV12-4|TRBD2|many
CASRLAGDSYEQYF
TGTGCCAGCCGGCTAGCGGGGGACTCCTACGAGCAGTACTTC
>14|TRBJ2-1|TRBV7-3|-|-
CASSSGGGHNEQFF
TGTGCCAGCAGCTCCGGTGGAGGGCACAATGAGCAGTTCTTC
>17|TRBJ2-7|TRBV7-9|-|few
CASSSYTGYAPPYEQYF
TGTGCCAGCAGCTCTTATACAGGGTATGCGCCTCCCTACGAGCAGTACTTC
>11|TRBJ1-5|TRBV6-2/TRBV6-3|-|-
CATGVNQPQHF
TGTGCCACCGGGGTAAATCAGCCCCAGCATTTT
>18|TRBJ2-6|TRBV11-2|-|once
CASSTRDKVNSGANVLTF
TGTGCCAGCAGCACTCGGGACAAAGTTAACTCTGGGGCCAACGTCCTGACTTTC
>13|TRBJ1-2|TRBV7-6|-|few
CASGDKANYGYTF
TGTGCCAGCGGGGACAAAGCTAACTATGGCTACACCTTC
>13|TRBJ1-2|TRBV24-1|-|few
CATSGSVNYGYTF
TGTGCCACCAGTGGCTCGGTGAACTATGGCTACACCTTC
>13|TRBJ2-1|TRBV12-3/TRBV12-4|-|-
CASSFLVGNEQFF
TGTGCCAGCAGCTTTCTAGTAGGCAATGAGCAGTTCTTC
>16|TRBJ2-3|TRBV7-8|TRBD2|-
CASSLGVAGPTDTQYF
TGTGCCAGCAGCTTAGGGGTAGCGGGACCCACAGATACGCAGTATTTT
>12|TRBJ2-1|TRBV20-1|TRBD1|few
CSANGQARSWFF
TGCAGTGCTAATGGACAGGCTAGAAGTTGGTTCTTC
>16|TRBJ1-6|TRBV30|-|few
CAWTLTGSSYNSPLHF
TGTGCCTGGACCTTAACGGGGAGCTCCTATAATTCACCCCTCCACTTT
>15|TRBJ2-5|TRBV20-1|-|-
CSARPSGTPGDTQYF
TGCAGTGCTAGGCCCTCCGGGACGCCGGGCGATACCCAGTACTTC
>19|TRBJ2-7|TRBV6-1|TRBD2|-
CASSPTYGTSGISSYEQYF
TGTGCCAGCAGTCCCACATATGGGACTAGCGGGATAAGCTCCTACGAGCAGTACTTC
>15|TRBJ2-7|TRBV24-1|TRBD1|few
CATSDPGQGEYVQYF
TGTGCCACCAGTGACCCGGGACAGGGGGAGTACGTGCAGTACTTC
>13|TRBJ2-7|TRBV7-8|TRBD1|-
CTSSLGTGSEQYF
TGTACCAGCAGCTTAGGGACAGGGAGCGAGCAGTACTTC
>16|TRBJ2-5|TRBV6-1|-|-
CASSHRTAGYQETQYF
TGTGCCAGCAGCCACAGGACAGCGGGGTACCAAGAGACCCAGTACTTC
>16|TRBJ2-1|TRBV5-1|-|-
CASSQDNYRLNNEQFF
TGCGCCAGCAGCCAAGATAACTATAGACTAAACAATGAGCAGTTCTTC
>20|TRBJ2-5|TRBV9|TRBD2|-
CASSAKSGTTFPPWQETQYF
TGTGCCAGCAGCGCAAAGTCCGGGACTACCTTCCCCCCATGGCAAGAGACCCAGTACTTC